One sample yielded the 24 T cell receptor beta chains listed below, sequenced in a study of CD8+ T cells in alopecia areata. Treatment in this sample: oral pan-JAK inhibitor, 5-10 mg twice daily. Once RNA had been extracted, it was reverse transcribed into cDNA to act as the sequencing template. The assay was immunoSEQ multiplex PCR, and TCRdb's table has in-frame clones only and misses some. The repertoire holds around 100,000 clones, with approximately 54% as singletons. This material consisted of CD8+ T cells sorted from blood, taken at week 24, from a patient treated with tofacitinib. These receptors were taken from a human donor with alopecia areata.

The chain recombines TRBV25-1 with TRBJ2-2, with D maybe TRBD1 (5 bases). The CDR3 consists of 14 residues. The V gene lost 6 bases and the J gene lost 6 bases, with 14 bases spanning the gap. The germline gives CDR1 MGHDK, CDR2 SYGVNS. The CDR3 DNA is TGTGCCAGCAGCCCGACAGCCGAGTCCGGGGAGCTGTTTTTT. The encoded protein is CASSPTAESGELFF.

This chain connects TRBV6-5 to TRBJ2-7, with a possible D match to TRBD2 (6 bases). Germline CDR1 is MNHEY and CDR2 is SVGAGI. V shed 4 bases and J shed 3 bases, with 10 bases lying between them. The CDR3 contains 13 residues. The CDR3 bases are TGTGCCAGCAGTTGGGCCGGGAGCTACGAGCAGTACTTC. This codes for CASSWAGSYEQYF.

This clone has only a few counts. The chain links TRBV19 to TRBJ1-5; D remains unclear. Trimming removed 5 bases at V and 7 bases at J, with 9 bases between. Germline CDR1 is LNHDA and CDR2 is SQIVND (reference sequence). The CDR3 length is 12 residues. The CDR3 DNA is TGTGCCAGTAGTTATTATGACCAGCCCCAGCATTTT. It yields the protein CASSYYDQPQHF. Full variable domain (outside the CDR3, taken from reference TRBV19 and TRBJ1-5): DGGITQSPKYLFRKEGQNVTLSCEQNLNHDAMYWYRQDPGQGLRLIYYSQIVNDFQKGDIAEGYSVSREKKESFPLTVTSAQKNPTAFYLCASSYYDQPQHFGDGTRLSIL.

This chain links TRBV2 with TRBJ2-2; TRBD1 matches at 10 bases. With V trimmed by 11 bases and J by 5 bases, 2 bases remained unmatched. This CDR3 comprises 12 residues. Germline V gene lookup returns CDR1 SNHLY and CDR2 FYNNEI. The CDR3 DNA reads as TGTGCCCTGGACAGGGGGACCGGGGAGCTGTTTTTT. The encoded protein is CALDRGTGELFF.

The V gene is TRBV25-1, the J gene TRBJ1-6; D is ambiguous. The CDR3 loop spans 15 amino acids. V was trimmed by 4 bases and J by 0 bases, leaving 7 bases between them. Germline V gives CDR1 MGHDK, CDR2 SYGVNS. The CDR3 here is CASSVRSSYNSPLHF. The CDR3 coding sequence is TGTGCCAGCAGTGTTCGGAGCTCCTATAATTCACCCCTCCACTTT.

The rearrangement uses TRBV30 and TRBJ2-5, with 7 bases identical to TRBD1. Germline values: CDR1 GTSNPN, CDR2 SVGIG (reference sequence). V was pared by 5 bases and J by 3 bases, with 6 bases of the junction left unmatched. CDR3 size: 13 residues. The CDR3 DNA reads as TGTGCCTGGCATCGGGACAGCAAAGAGACCCAGTACTTC. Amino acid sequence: CAWHRDSKETQYF.

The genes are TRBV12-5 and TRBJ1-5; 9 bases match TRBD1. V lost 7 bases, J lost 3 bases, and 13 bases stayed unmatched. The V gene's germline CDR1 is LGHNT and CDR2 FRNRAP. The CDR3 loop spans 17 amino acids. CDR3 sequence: CASALTTGGPFNQPQHF. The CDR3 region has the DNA TGTGCTAGTGCCTTGACCACAGGGGGCCCTTTCAATCAGCCCCAGCATTTT.

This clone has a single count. CDR3 sequence: CASSISGGFDEQFF. The CDR3 nucleotides are TGTGCCAGCAGCATTAGCGGGGGGTTCGATGAGCAGTTCTTC. V usage is TRBV9 and J usage is TRBJ2-1, with 10 bases fitting TRBD2. Germline CDR1 reads SGDLS; CDR2 reads YYNGEE. This CDR3 has 14 residues. Trimming took 4 bases from V and 8 from J; bases not matched to a gene: 6.

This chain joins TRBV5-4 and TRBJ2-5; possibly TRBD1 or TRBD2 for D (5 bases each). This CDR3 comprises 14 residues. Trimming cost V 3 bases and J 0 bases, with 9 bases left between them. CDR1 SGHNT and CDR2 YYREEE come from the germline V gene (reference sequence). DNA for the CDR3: TGTGCCAGCAGCTCATGGGGGTACCAAGAGACCCAGTACTTC. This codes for CASSSWGYQETQYF.

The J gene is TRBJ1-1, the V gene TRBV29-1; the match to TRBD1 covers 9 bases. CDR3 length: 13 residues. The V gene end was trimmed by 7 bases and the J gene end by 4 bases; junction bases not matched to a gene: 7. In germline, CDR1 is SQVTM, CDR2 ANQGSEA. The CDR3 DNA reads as TGCAGCGGCATACAGGGGGCCGGCACTGAAGCTTTCTTT. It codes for CSGIQGAGTEAFF. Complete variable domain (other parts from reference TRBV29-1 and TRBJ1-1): SAVISQKPSRDICQRGTSLTIQCQVDSQVTMMFWYRQQPGQSLTLIATANQGSEATYESGFVIDKFPISRPNLTFSTLTVSNMSPEDSSIYLCSGIQGAGTEAFFGQGTRLTVV.

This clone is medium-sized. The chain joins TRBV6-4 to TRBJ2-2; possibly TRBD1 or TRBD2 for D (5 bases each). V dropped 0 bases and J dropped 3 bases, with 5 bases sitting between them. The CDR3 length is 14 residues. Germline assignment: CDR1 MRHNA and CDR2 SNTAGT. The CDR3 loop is CASSDSGDTGELFF. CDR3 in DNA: TGTGCCAGCAGTGACTCGGGGGACACCGGGGAGCTGTTTTTT.

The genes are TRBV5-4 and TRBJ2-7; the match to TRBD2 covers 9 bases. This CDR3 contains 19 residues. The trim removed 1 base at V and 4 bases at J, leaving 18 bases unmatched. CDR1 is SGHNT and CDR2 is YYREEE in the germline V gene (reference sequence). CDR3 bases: TGTGCCAGCAGCTTGCCCCGTAGCGGGGGAACACCTGGGGGGTACGAGCAGTACTTC. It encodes CASSLPRSGGTPGGYEQYF.

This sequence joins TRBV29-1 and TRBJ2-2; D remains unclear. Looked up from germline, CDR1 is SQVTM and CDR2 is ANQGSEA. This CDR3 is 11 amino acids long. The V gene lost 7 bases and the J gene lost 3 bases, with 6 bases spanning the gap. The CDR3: CSAWYTGELFF. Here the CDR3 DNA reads TGCAGCGCTTGGTACACCGGGGAGCTGTTTTTT.

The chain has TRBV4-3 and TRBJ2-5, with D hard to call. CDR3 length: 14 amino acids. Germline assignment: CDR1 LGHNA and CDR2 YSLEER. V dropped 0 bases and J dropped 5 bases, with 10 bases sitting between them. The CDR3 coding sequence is TGCGCCAGCAGCCAAGAACCGGGCTGGGAGACCCAGTACTTC. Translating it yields CASSQEPGWETQYF.

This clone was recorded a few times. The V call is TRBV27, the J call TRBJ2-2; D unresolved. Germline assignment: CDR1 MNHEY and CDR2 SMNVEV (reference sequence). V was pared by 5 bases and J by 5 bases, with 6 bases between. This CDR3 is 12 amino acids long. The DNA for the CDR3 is TGTGCCAGCAGTCTACGGACCGGGGAGCTGTTTTTT. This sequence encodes CASSLRTGELFF.

DNA of the CDR3: TGTGCCAGCAGCCCCGGGACAGACGCCGCTAACTATGGCTACACCTTC. This codes for CASSPGTDAANYGYTF. V gene TRBV7-9 combines with J gene TRBJ1-2; 7 bases line up with TRBD1. The CDR3 length is 16 residues. The germline V gene encodes CDR1 SEHNR and CDR2 FQNEAQ (reference sequence). Trimming at V came to 5 bases and at J to 0 bases, leaving 9 bases not matched to a gene. Based on the CDR3 plus reference TRBV7-9 and TRBJ1-2, the full variable domain is DTGVSQNPRHKITKRGQNVTFRCDPISEHNRLYWYRQTLGQGPEFLTYFQNEAQLEKSRLLSDRFSAERPKGSFSTLEIQRTEQGDSAMYLCASSPGTDAANYGYTFGSGTRLTVV.

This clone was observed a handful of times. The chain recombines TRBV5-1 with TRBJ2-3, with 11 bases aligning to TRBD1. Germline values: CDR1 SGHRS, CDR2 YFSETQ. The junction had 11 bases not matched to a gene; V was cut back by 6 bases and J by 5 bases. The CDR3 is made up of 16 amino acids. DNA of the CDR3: TGCGCCAGCAAGGATTTAGGACAGGGGGCTAAAGATACGCAGTATTTT. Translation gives CASKDLGQGAKDTQYF.

The CDR3 spells CASSLAGAPSQPQHF. The CDR3 DNA reads TGTGCCAGCAGCTTAGCAGGGGCTCCAAGCCAGCCCCAGCATTTT. The chain combines TRBV7-8 with TRBJ1-5; tentative D call: TRBD1 (5 bases). The CDR3 runs to 15 residues. V lost 0 bases, J lost 7 bases, and 13 bases lay in between. Germline assignment: CDR1 SGHVS and CDR2 FQNEAQ.

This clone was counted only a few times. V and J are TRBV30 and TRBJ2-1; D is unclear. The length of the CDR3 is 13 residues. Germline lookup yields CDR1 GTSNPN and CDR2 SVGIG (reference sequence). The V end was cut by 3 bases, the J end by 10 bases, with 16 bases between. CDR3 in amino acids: CAWSQNRVGEQFF. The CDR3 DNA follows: TGTGCCTGGAGCCAGAATAGGGTGGGGGAGCAGTTCTTC.

The CDR3 region has the DNA TGTGCCAGCAGCTTGGAGAGCAGGGGGATCTATGGCTACACCTTC. Encoded protein: CASSLESRGIYGYTF. This chain connects TRBV5-6 to TRBJ1-2, with 7 bases aligning to TRBD1. This CDR3 has 15 residues. With V trimmed by 0 bases and J by 4 bases, 6 bases remained unmatched. Germline-derived CDR1 and CDR2 are SGHDT and YYEEEE.

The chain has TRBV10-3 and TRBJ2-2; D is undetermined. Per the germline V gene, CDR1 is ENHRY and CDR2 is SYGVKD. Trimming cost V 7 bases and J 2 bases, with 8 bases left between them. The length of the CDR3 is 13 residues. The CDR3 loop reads CAINQLNTGELFF. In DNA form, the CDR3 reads TGTGCCATCAACCAACTCAACACCGGGGAGCTGTTTTTT.

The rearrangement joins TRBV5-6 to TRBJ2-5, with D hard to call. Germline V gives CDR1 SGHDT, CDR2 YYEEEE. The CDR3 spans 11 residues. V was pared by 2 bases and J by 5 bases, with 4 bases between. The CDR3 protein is CASSFDETQYF. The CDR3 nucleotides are TGTGCCAGCAGCTTTGACGAGACCCAGTACTTC.

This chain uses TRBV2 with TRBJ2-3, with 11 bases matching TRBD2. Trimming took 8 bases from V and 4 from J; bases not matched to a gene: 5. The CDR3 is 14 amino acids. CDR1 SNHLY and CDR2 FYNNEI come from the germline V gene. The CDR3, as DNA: TGTGCCAGCCAGACTAGCGGGGAAGCAGATACGCAGTATTTT. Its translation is CASQTSGEADTQYF.

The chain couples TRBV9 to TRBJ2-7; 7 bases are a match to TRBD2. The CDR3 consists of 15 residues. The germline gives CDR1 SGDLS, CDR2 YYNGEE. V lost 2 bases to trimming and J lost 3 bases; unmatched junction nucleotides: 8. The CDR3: CASSVTPSGVYEQYF. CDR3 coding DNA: TGTGCCAGCAGCGTGACCCCAAGCGGGGTCTACGAGCAGTACTTC.